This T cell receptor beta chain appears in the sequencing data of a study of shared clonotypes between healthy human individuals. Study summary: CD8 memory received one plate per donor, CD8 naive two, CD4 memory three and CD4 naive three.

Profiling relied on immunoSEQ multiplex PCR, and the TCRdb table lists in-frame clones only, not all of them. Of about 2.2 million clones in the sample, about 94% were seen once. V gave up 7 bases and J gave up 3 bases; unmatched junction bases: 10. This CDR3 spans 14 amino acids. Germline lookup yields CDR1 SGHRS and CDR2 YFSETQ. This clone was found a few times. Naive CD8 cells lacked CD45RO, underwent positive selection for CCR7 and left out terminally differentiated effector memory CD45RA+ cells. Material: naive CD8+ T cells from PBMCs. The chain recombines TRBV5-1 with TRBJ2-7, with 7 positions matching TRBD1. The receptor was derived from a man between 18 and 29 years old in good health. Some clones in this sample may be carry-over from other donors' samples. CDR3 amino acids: CASWTGQGIYEQYF. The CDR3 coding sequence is TGCGCCAGCTGGACAGGTCAGGGGATCTACGAGCAGTACTTC.